Following are 15 T cell receptor beta chains from one sample sequenced in a study of beta chain features in type 1 diabetes. The entirety of the isolated RNA underwent reverse transcription, so expressed TCRB transcripts were sequenced. The table came from immunoSEQ multiplex PCR; TCRdb's copy has only in-frame clones and leaves some out. The sample shows 140,000 to 150,000 clones, under 60% of them seen only once. The sequencing sample was made of Tregs from blood. These receptors all come from a man between 18 and 29 years old in good health.

The V gene is TRBV7-8, the J gene TRBJ2-2; 7 bases are shared with TRBD1. The CDR3 loop spans 16 amino acids. V was pared by 6 bases and J by 4 bases, with 11 bases of the junction left unmatched. Germline lookup yields CDR1 SGHVS and CDR2 FQNEAQ. The CDR3 sequence: CASRKFQGVSTGELFF. The CDR3 DNA is TGTGCCAGCAGGAAATTTCAGGGGGTATCCACCGGGGAGCTGTTTTTT.

This rearrangement joins TRBV7-6 to TRBJ2-7, with D tentatively TRBD1 (5 bases). Germline CDR1 reads SGHVS; CDR2 reads FNYEAQ. V dropped 1 base and J dropped 3 bases, with 13 bases sitting between them. The CDR3 spans 15 residues. The CDR3 DNA is TGTGCCAGCAGCTTAGTCGGTTCAGGGTTCTACGAGCAGTACTTC. Protein sequence: CASSLVGSGFYEQYF.

The J gene is TRBJ2-2, the V gene TRBV7-3; 7 bases align to TRBD2. Trimming took 3 bases from V and 0 from J; bases not matched to a gene: 7. Germline-derived CDR1 and CDR2 are SGHTA and FQGTGA. The CDR3 runs 17 residues. CDR3 residues: CASSFGGGNANTGELFF. CDR3 sequence (DNA): TGTGCCAGCAGCTTTGGGGGGGGAAACGCGAACACCGGGGAGCTGTTTTTT.

This clone was observed a few times. The chain uses TRBV28 and TRBJ2-3, with 7 bases identical to TRBD2. Trimming at V came to 5 bases and at J to 0 bases, leaving 8 bases not matched to a gene. The germline CDR1 and CDR2 sequences are MDHEN and SYDVKM. CDR3 length: 16 residues. The CDR3 loop is CASSARDYTSTDTQYF. The CDR3 nucleotides read TGTGCCAGCAGTGCCCGGGACTATACTAGCACAGATACGCAGTATTTT.

The J gene is TRBJ2-7, the V gene TRBV18, with D possibly being TRBD2 (5 bases). Trimming took 2 bases from V and 7 from J, leaving 15 bases between them. This CDR3 has 14 residues. Germline V lookup: CDR1 KGHSH, CDR2 LQKENI. CDR3 in amino acids: CASSPGRGPPEQYF. CDR3 in DNA: TGTGCCAGCTCACCAGGCCGCGGGCCTCCGGAGCAGTACTTC.

This chain uses TRBV7-8 with TRBJ2-7; 9 bases match TRBD1. The CDR3 is 17 amino acids. Germline CDR1 and CDR2: SGHVS and FQNEAQ. The junction had 11 bases not matched to a gene; V was cut back by 1 base and J by 4 bases. CDR3 in amino acids: CASSLGWFGTGSYEQYF. The CDR3 bases are TGTGCCAGCAGCTTAGGTTGGTTCGGGACAGGGTCATACGAGCAGTACTTC.

The chain joins TRBV7-2 to TRBJ1-5, with a possible D match to TRBD1 (6 bases). Germline V CDR1 and CDR2: SGHTA, FQGNSA. The CDR3 spans 13 residues. Trimming left V 7 bases short and J 2 bases short, with 9 bases between. Here the CDR3 DNA reads TGTGCCAGCAACAGGGATGGCAATCAGCCCCAGCATTTT. Protein: CASNRDGNQPQHF.

This clone was counted only a few times. The V and J genes are TRBV19 and TRBJ1-2, with 12 bases matching TRBD1. J gave up 4 bases and V 5 bases, and 8 bases lay outside the gene matches. This CDR3 is 16 amino acids long. Germline CDR1 LNHDA, CDR2 SQIVND (reference sequence). The CDR3 is CASSLGTGGGIYGYTF. CDR3 bases: TGTGCCAGTAGTCTCGGGACAGGGGGCGGCATCTATGGCTACACCTTC.

CDR3 sequence (DNA): TGTGCCAGCAGTTTATCGGGCAGGGTTTATGAAAAACTGTTTTTT. It specifies CASSLSGRVYEKLFF. This sequence joins TRBV28 and TRBJ1-4, with a tentative D call TRBD1 (5 bases). The germline V gene encodes CDR1 MDHEN and CDR2 SYDVKM. V was clipped by 1 base and J by 6 bases, with 12 bases between them. CDR3 length: 15 amino acids. Together with reference TRBV28 and TRBJ1-4, the CDR3 gives the full variable domain: DVKVTQSSRYLVKRTGEKVFLECVQDMDHENMFWYRQDPGLGLRLIYFSYDVKMKEKGDIPEGYSVSREKKERFSLILESASTNQTSMYLCASSLSGRVYEKLFFGSGTQLSVL.

The CDR3 loop is CASTLDRLNTEAFF. The CDR3 bases are TGTGCCAGCACTCTTGACAGGTTGAACACTGAAGCTTTCTTT. The chain is built from TRBV6-5 and TRBJ1-1, with D perhaps matching TRBD1 (6 bases). Between the trimmed V and J ends, which lost 7 bases and 0 bases, there was a span of 12 bases. Germline assignment: CDR1 MNHEY and CDR2 SVGAGI. The CDR3 is 14 amino acids.

This rearrangement joins TRBV18 to TRBJ1-1, with 8 bases matching TRBD1. CDR3 length: 13 amino acids. In germline, CDR1 is KGHSH, CDR2 LQKENI. J was trimmed by 4 bases and V by 5 bases; bases with no gene match: 3. CDR3 in amino acids: CASSWTGTTEAFF. In nucleotides, the CDR3 is TGTGCCAGCTCATGGACAGGGACCACTGAAGCTTTCTTT.

The chain is built from TRBV27 and TRBJ2-7; 7 positions agree with TRBD2. Germline CDR1 MNHEY, CDR2 SMNVEV (reference sequence). Losses at the gene ends were 4 bases for V and 6 bases for J; bases not matched to a gene: 6. This CDR3 contains 13 residues. CDR3 DNA: TGTGCCAGCAGTTATGCGGGAGCCCGCGAGCAGTACTTC. This encodes CASSYAGAREQYF.

The gene calls are TRBV9 and TRBJ2-1; maybe TRBD1 (5 bases). CDR3 length: 14 amino acids. Germline V gene lookup returns CDR1 SGDLS and CDR2 YYNGEE. The germline V and J ends were trimmed by 4 bases and 8 bases, with 16 bases remaining between them. The CDR3 DNA sequence: TGTGCCAGCAGCCCACGCCCCAGGGTTCATGAGCAGTTCTTC. Translating it yields CASSPRPRVHEQFF. Supplemented by reference TRBV9 and TRBJ2-1, the full variable domain reads DSGVTQTPKHLITATGQRVTLRCSPRSGDLSVYWYQQSLDQGLQFLIQYYNGEERAKGNILERFSAQQFPDLHSELNLSSLELGDSALYFCASSPRPRVHEQFFGPGTRLTVL.

The chain has TRBV7-2 and TRBJ2-5; 10 positions agree with TRBD2. The CDR3 consists of 16 residues. Germline CDR1 is SGHTA and CDR2 is FQGNSA. The V segment lost 1 base and the J segment 5 bases; nucleotides outside the gene matches: 7. CDR3 protein: CASSLDIAGGRETQYF. CDR3 in DNA: TGTGCCAGCAGCTTAGATATAGCGGGGGGCAGGGAGACCCAGTACTTC.

The chain is built from TRBV28 and TRBJ2-7, with 8 bases lining up with TRBD1. The CDR3 has 14 residues. The ends lost 6 bases at V and 4 bases at J; junction bases unmatched: 8. Germline CDR1 MDHEN, CDR2 SYDVKM. The CDR3 loop is CASRRQGSGYEQYF. Written as DNA, the CDR3 is TGTGCCAGCAGACGACAGGGGAGCGGGTACGAGCAGTACTTC.